The rows below give T cell receptor beta chains drawn from one sample of a study of shared clonotypes between healthy human individuals. Assay used: immunoSEQ multiplex PCR; TCRdb lists only in-frame clones, some missing. The sample includes hundreds of thousands of clones, roughly 84% of them seen just once. What was sequenced was memory CD8+ T cells sorted from blood. The origin of the receptors is a man younger than 35 in good health. Both conserved end residues are part of each CDR3. D genes are given only for firm matches. Clone size is not always given. Where it is, it says once, few, many or a class for expanded clones.

CDR3 protein	CDR3 DNA	J gene	V gene	D gene	clone size
CASSLSGGAQETQYF	TGTGCCAGCAGTTTATCTGGGGGGGCCCAAGAGACCCAGTACTTC	TRBJ2-5	TRBV27	NA	NA
CASTESSGYTEAFF	TGTGCCAGCACGGAAAGCTCAGGCTACACTGAAGCTTTCTTT	TRBJ1-1	TRBV5-4	NA	NA
CASSPLLVAATDTQYF	TGTGCCAGCAGTCCCCTCTTGGTGGCGGCCACAGATACGCAGTATTTT	TRBJ2-3	TRBV27	NA	once
CASAPLSEGYTF	TGTGCCAGCGCTCCCCTTTCAGAAGGCTACACCTTC	TRBJ1-2	TRBV7-9	NA	NA
CASSPIGYEQYF	TGTGCCAGCAGCCCAATAGGCTACGAGCAGTACTTC	TRBJ2-7	TRBV6-1	NA	NA
CASSLLGTSKNEQFF	TGTGCCAGCAGCTTATTGGGGACTAGTAAGAATGAGCAGTTCTTC	TRBJ2-1	TRBV11-2	TRBD2	NA
CASSVTGGTGGYTF	TGTGCCAGCAGCGTTACCGGGGGAACGGGTGGCTACACCTTC	TRBJ1-2	TRBV9	NA	NA
CASSVRWGRYQEKLFF	TGCGCCAGCAGCGTACGGTGGGGCCGGTATCAGGAAAAACTGTTTTTT	TRBJ1-4	TRBV5-1	NA	NA
CASSLVETDTQYF	TGTGCCAGCAGCTTGGTCGAAACAGATACGCAGTATTTT	TRBJ2-3	TRBV7-6	NA	few
CATGPATWDTQYF	TGTGCCACCGGCCCGGCCACTTGGGATACGCAGTATTTT	TRBJ2-3	TRBV19	NA	NA
CASSGGVSNTEAFF	TGTGCCAGCTCAGGGGGCGTATCGAACACTGAAGCTTTCTTT	TRBJ1-1	TRBV9	TRBD1	NA
CASSQVFAYEQYF	TGCGCCAGCAGCCAAGTATTCGCCTACGAGCAGTACTTC	TRBJ2-7	TRBV4-1	NA	NA
CASSRYLGSYNEQFF	TGCGCCAGCAGTCGTTACCTAGGCTCCTACAATGAGCAGTTCTTC	TRBJ2-1	TRBV4-1	NA	NA
CAISESTRPSSGNTIYF	TGTGCCATCAGTGAGTCGACTCGACCGAGCTCTGGAAACACCATATATTTT	TRBJ1-3	TRBV10-3	NA	NA